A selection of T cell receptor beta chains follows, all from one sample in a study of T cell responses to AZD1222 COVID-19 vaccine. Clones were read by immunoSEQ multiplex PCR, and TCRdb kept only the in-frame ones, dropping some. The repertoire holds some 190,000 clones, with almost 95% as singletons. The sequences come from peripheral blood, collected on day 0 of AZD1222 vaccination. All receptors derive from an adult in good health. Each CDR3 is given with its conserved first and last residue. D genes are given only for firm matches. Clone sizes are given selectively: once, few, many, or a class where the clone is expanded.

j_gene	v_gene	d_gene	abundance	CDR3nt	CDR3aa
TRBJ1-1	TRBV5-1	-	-	TGCGCCAGCAGCTTGGAACGGATGAACACTGAAGCTTTCTTT	CASSLERMNTEAFF
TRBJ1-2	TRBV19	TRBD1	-	TGTGCCGCCGACAGCGGACAGGGTGGCCGGGGAATAGCTAACTATGGCTACACCTTC	CAADSGQGGRGIANYGYTF
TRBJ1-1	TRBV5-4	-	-	TGTGCCAGCAGCTTCTACTCGGGGAGAGAAGCTTTCTTT	CASSFYSGREAFF
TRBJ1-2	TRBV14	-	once	TGTGCCAGCAGCCAAGGCAGCCCCTATGGCTACACCTTC	CASSQGSPYGYTF
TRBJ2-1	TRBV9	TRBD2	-	TGTGCCAGCAGCGTAGCGGGGGGGCCAGTAAATGAGCAGTTCTTC	CASSVAGGPVNEQFF
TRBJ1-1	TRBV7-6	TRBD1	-	TGTGCCAGCAGCTTAGGTTGGGACAGGGCTGGGACTGAAGCTTTCTTT	CASSLGWDRAGTEAFF
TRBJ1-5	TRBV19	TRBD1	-	TGTGCCAGTAGCAAATTACAGGGGGCGGCTCAGCCCCAGCATTTT	CASSKLQGAAQPQHF
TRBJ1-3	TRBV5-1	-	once	TGCGCCAGCAGCTTGGACAGGGCACCTGGAAACACCATATATTTT	CASSLDRAPGNTIYF
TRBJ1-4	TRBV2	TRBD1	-	TGTGCCAGCAGCGGACAGACAGGGGTAAGGGAAAAACTGTTTTTT	CASSGQTGVREKLFF
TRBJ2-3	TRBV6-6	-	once	TGTGCCAGCAGTTATCGAGACTCTAGCACAGATACGCAGTATTTT	CASSYRDSSTDTQYF
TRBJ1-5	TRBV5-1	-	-	TGCGCCAGCAGCGTCGACAGGACTCCTAATCAGCCCCAGCATTTT	CASSVDRTPNQPQHF
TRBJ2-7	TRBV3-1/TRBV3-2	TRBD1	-	TGTGCCAGCAGCCAGCCGACAGGGGGGACCTACGAGCAGTACTTC	CASSQPTGGTYEQYF
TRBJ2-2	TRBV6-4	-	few	TGTGCCAGCAGTGACTCCGCGGGGAACACCGGGGAGCTGTTTTTT	CASSDSAGNTGELFF
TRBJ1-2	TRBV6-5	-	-	TGTGCCAGCAGTTACTTGGCAGGGGCCCTTTATGGCTACACCTTC	CASSYLAGALYGYTF
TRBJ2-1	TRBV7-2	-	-	TGTGCCAGCAGCCTCCCGGGGAGAGGAGAGCAGTTCTTC	CASSLPGRGEQFF
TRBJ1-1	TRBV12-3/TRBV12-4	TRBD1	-	TGTGCCAGCAGTAGGGGGACAGGGCGGCCTTTCTTT	CASSRGTGRPFF